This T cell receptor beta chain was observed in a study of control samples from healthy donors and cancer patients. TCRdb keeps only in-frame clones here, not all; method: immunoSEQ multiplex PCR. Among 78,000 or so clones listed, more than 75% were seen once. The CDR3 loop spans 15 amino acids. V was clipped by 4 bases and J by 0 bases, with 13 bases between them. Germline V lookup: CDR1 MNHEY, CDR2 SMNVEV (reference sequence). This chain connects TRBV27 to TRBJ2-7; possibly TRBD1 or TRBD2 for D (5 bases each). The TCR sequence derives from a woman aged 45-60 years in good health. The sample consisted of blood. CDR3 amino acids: CASSSSGTDSYEQYF. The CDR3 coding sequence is TGTGCCAGCAGTTCCTCCGGGACGGACTCCTACGAGCAGTACTTC.